The rows below give T cell receptor beta chains drawn from one sample of a study of shared clonotypes between healthy human individuals. The repertoire was sequenced with immunoSEQ multiplex PCR; TCRdb's copy has only in-frame clones and lacks some. The sample records about 2.1 million clones, over 85% being singletons. The sequenced material came from naive CD8+ T cells from PBMCs. All receptors come from a man between 18 and 35 years old in good health. Some clones in this sample may be carry-over from other donors' samples. The conserved cysteine and the conserved F or W are not part of the CDR3 here. Fields, in order: V gene, CDR3 length, clone size, CDR3 protein. Expanded clones are given a class, and other clones once, few, many or no size at all.

TRBV10-3 | 13 | NA | AITLGTSGAEEQY
TRBV28 | 14 | NA | ASSLHVTSVAYEQY
TRBV4-3 | 11 | NA | ASSPPGAQEAF
TRBV6-6 | 14 | NA | ASSQRDFFGPYGYT
TRBV9 | 14 | NA | ASSPWTGDSTDTQY
TRBV9 | 13 | NA | ASSPAGRDNYEQY
TRBV11-2 | 13 | NA | ASSLGYMRYTEAF
TRBV6-1 | 15 | NA | ASSEKREGLIYNEQF
TRBV28 | 15 | once | ASSSTGLQMANYGYT
TRBV5-6 | 14 | NA | ASSLLFAGPGETQY
TRBV27 | 14 | NA | ASTPSSGPHGTEAF
TRBV9 | 10 | NA | ASSLIPGSLY
TRBV7-9 | 8 | once | ASQSDTQY
TRBV19 | 10 | once | ASSIRDYEQY
TRBV2 | 12 | NA | ASSEWHKSYGYT
TRBV16 | 14 | NA | ASSQSTGGASYEQY
TRBV11-2 | 12 | NA | ASSLADSLYEQF
TRBV5-5 | 10 | NA | ASRDLRGEQY
TRBV27 | 13 | NA | ASSLTGGPNTEAF
TRBV14 | 11 | NA | ASSQGGPGWVY
TRBV6-5 | 13 | NA | ASSPFRTRKETQY
TRBV7-8 | 13 | NA | ASSLDRGGSYEQY
TRBV7-9 | 13 | NA | ASSTHGVSGGEQY
TRBV29-1 | 11 | once | SAAPPSYNEQF
TRBV19 | 13 | NA | ASRPRGAGRVEQY
TRBV5-6 | 15 | NA | ASSIMGASVGYNEQF
TRBV5-1 | 14 | NA | ASSLGAGGSYNEQF
TRBV11-2 | 13 | NA | ASSQRAGLAGEQY
TRBV28 | 15 | NA | ASSQGLAGVHSYEQY